The source of this T cell receptor beta chain is a study of T cell clonotyping in hematopoietic cell transplantation. Across the whole study: Recipient blood drawn about 28 days pretransplant and days 30, 100, 180 after.

CDR1 and CDR2 from the germline V gene are SGHAT and FQDESV (reference sequence). Trimming removed 8 bases from V and 0 bases from J, with 20 bases in between. This CDR3 has 16 amino acids. Overall study results and limits: At the given depth, recipient repertoires were over 95% de novo clonotypes.

As regards this clone: The antigen is not known.

Here immunoSEQ multiplex PCR was the method, and the copy in TCRdb shows in-frame clones only, minus some. The sample records about 14,000 clones, around three fifths being singletons. V and J are TRBV11-1 and TRBJ2-7; TRBD1 is a possible D gene (6 bases). This receptor was obtained from a human donor who either received an allogeneic hematopoietic cell transplant for a myeloid malignancy or was a related donor (not recorded which). Some clones in this sample may be carry-over from other donors' samples. Sequencing was performed on PBMCs. DNA of the CDR3: TGTGCCAGCGACCCCGTACCGAAACAGGGCTCCTACGAGCAGTACTTC. It encodes CASDPVPKQGSYEQYF.